This TCR beta chain was recovered during a study of identical twins. The trim removed 8 bases at V and 5 bases at J, leaving 8 bases unmatched. CDR1 is DFQATT, CDR2 SNEGSKA, per germline (reference sequence). CDR3 length: 13 residues. TCRdb re-analysed the 5' RACE reads in MiXCR, keeping a single row per CDR3 protein. The table shows about 190,000 distinct CDR3 sequences, with about 16% occurring only once. These sequences were also reported in another study, on T cells expressing NK-cell markers. According to that study: It was sorted CD3+CD56+NKG2C+, CD3+CD56+NKG2C- and CD3+CD56-NKG2C+ T cells that supplied the TCR beta repertoires.

J is TRBJ2-1 and V is TRBV20-1, with 8 positions matching TRBD2. This receptor was identified in a woman aged 18-29 years in good health. Sequencing was done on a sample of CD8+ T cells sorted from blood. The CDR3: CSPRGGSNNEQFF. DNA of the CDR3: TGCAGTCCCCGGGGGGGGTCGAACAATGAGCAGTTCTTC.